This TCR beta chain emerged from a study of blood T cell repertoires in COVID-19. Turning to the study itself: Specimens from acute and convalescent COVID-19 originated in the United States, Italy and Spain. PBMCs, B-cell-depleted T cells, or T cells provided the cDNA or gDNA that made up the material.

How the authors handled the data: Counts of nucleated cells, estimated from reference gene primer amplification, were obtained. Measured with immunoSEQ multiplex PCR; TCRdb has only the in-frame clones, and not every one. D and trimming come from the DNA, and the V and J calls and clone size come from that table. Here the sample spans about 250,000 clones, around 90% being singletons. The CDR3 consists of 16 residues. Germline CDR1 reads KGHSH; CDR2 reads LQKENI. V lost 3 bases, J lost 0 bases, and 7 bases stayed unmatched. Source material: peripheral blood. This receptor was obtained from a woman aged 40-49 years who had recovered from COVID-19. This chain uses TRBV18 with TRBJ1-1; 7 nucleotides match TRBD1. CDR3 loop: CASSPQDRAMNTEAFF. The DNA of the CDR3 is TGTGCCAGCTCACCCCAAGACAGGGCCATGAACACTGAAGCTTTCTTT.